Each of the 21 T cell receptor beta chains below was sequenced from the same sample in a study of T cell responses to AZD1222 COVID-19 vaccine. Produced via immunoSEQ multiplex PCR; TCRdb's table is partial and in-frame only. The table records about 120,000 clones, 75% to 95% of them present only once. The specimen comprised peripheral blood, sampled 28 days after the second dose of the MenACWY control vaccine. All receptors derive from an adult who received the MenACWY meningococcal vaccine as a control.

The rearrangement links TRBV2 to TRBJ2-1; 8 bases line up with TRBD2. The germline V gene encodes CDR1 SNHLY and CDR2 FYNNEI. This CDR3 has 13 residues. The J segment lost 1 base and the V segment lost 11 bases, leaving 4 bases of the junction unmatched. The CDR3 sequence is CARTSGSYNEQFF. The CDR3 DNA sequence: TGTGCCCGAACTAGCGGATCCTACAATGAGCAGTTCTTC.

The chain has TRBV4-2 and TRBJ2-5, with D perhaps matching TRBD1 or TRBD2 (5 bases each). Trimming cost V 5 bases and J 1 base, with 17 bases left between them. In germline, CDR1 is LGHNA, CDR2 YNFKEQ. CDR3 length: 16 residues. CDR3 amino acids: CASSSGPVGTQETQYF. As DNA, the CDR3 is TGTGCCAGCAGCTCAGGCCCCGTGGGGACCCAAGAGACCCAGTACTTC.

The chain carries TRBV4-3 and TRBJ2-1, with D possibly matching TRBD1 (6 bases). Deletions cut 1 base from V and 2 bases from J, with 9 bases between. CDR1 and CDR2 from the germline V gene are LGHNA and YSLEER. The CDR3 has 15 residues. CDR3 residues: CASSQARGPYNEQFF. CDR3 in DNA: TGCGCCAGCAGCCAAGCCAGGGGACCCTACAATGAGCAGTTCTTC.

The count of this clone is one. V and J are TRBV28 and TRBJ1-4, with D uncertain. V lost 3 bases to trimming and J lost 5 bases, with 10 bases between them. The CDR3 length is 14 residues. The V gene's germline CDR1 is MDHEN and CDR2 SYDVKM. The CDR3 reads CASSFGGSNEKLFF. The CDR3 DNA reads TGTGCCAGCAGTTTCGGCGGATCCAATGAAAAACTGTTTTTT. The variable domain in full, completed from reference TRBV28 and TRBJ1-4, reads DVKVTQSSRYLVKRTGEKVFLECVQDMDHENMFWYRQDPGLGLRLIYFSYDVKMKEKGDIPEGYSVSREKKERFSLILESASTNQTSMYLCASSFGGSNEKLFFGSGTQLSVL.

The sample holds one count of this clone. This rearrangement joins TRBV7-6 to TRBJ2-1, with TRBD2 matching over 7 bases. V dropped 4 bases and J dropped 10; count of bases not matched to a gene: 10. This CDR3 spans 14 amino acids. Germline V gene sequence: CDR1 SGHVS, CDR2 FNYEAQ. DNA of the CDR3: TGTGCCAGCAGCTCGAACCCTCGGCGGGGGGAGCAGTTCTTC. Translating gives CASSSNPRRGEQFF.

The gene calls are TRBV6-5 and TRBJ2-3; D remains unclear. Trimming took off 7 bases at V and 0 bases at J, with 14 bases between the two ends. The CDR3 has 15 residues. Germline lookup yields CDR1 MNHEY and CDR2 SVGAGI. The DNA of the CDR3 is TGTGCCAGCACACCGACTTTTACTAGCACAGATACGCAGTATTTT. Protein: CASTPTFTSTDTQYF.

The chain carries TRBV7-8 and TRBJ1-1; D call uncertain. Germline V CDR1 and CDR2: SGHVS, FQNEAQ. The CDR3 loop spans 13 amino acids. Trimming removed 4 bases at V and 2 bases at J, with 8 bases between. The CDR3 sequence: CASSSWVNTEAFF. CDR3 DNA: TGTGCCAGCAGCTCTTGGGTCAACACTGAAGCTTTCTTT.

The chain links TRBV6-5 to TRBJ2-3, with D possibly TRBD1 on 6 matching bases. Germline lookup yields CDR1 MNHEY and CDR2 SVGAGI. V shed 6 bases and J shed 0 bases, with 13 bases lying between them. This CDR3 has 15 amino acids. CDR3 loop: CASSKGDTSTDTQYF. In DNA, the CDR3 is TGTGCCAGCAGCAAGGGGGACACTAGCACAGATACGCAGTATTTT.

This clone has only one observation. The J gene is TRBJ2-7, the V gene TRBV5-1; the D is unclear. Trimming left V 9 bases short and J 7 bases short, with 11 bases between. This CDR3 contains 10 residues. Per germline, CDR1 SGHRS and CDR2 YFSETQ. CDR3 nucleotide sequence: TGCGCCACCCGATTGAGGGAGCAGTACGTC. Encoded protein: CATRLREQYV.

This clone has only one observation. This chain links TRBV5-4 with TRBJ2-2; D gene ambiguous. From germline, CDR1 is SGHNT and CDR2 YYREEE (reference sequence). The ends were cut back, 7 bases at V and 0 bases at J, with 7 bases in the middle. The CDR3 is 13 amino acids. The CDR3 spells CASSLTNTGELFF. The DNA for the CDR3 is TGTGCCAGCTCCCTGACGAACACCGGGGAGCTGTTTTTT.

This clone was counted a single time. This chain uses TRBV5-1 with TRBJ2-3; 10 bases align to TRBD2. In germline, CDR1 is SGHRS, CDR2 YFSETQ. This CDR3 spans 15 amino acids. Germline trimming cut 3 bases from V and 4 bases from J; bases unmatched to any gene: 5. The CDR3: CASSSRLAGPDTQYF. CDR3 in DNA: TGCGCCAGCAGCTCCCGACTAGCGGGCCCAGATACGCAGTATTTT.

The gene calls are TRBV13 and TRBJ1-4; D gene unclear. The ends were cut back, 3 bases at V and 7 bases at J, with 9 bases in the middle. The CDR3 spans 13 residues. Germline assignment: CDR1 PRHDT and CDR2 FYEKMQ (reference sequence). CDR3 sequence: CASSFRRAEKLFF. The CDR3 bases are TGTGCCAGCAGCTTCCGTCGGGCTGAAAAACTGTTTTTT.

The V gene is TRBV28, the J gene TRBJ2-7, with D tentatively TRBD1 (6 bases). The CDR3 runs 14 residues. The ends were cut back, 3 bases at V and 7 bases at J, with 16 bases in the middle. Germline values: CDR1 MDHEN, CDR2 SYDVKM. CDR3 sequence: CASSFLGASQEQYF. The CDR3 DNA is TGTGCCAGCAGTTTTCTGGGGGCGTCGCAGGAGCAGTACTTC.

The rearrangement uses TRBV28 and TRBJ2-7; TRBD1 is a possible D gene (5 bases). CDR3 length: 14 residues. Deletions cut 3 bases from V and 6 bases from J, with 15 bases between. Germline CDR1 and CDR2: MDHEN and SYDVKM. The CDR3 reads CASSLRTPPLEQYF. CDR3 coding DNA: TGTGCCAGCAGTTTGAGGACACCGCCCCTCGAGCAGTACTTC.

CDR3 region: CASRTGGNNSPLHF. The CDR3 DNA follows: TGTGCCAGCAGAACGGGAGGGAACAATTCACCCCTCCACTTT. The rearrangement joins TRBV28 to TRBJ1-6; unclear D gene. This CDR3 is 14 amino acids long. Germline V lookup: CDR1 MDHEN, CDR2 SYDVKM. Trimming took 6 bases from V and 7 from J, leaving 13 bases between them.

V is TRBV18 and J is TRBJ1-1; no reliable D call. V lost 1 base, J lost 1 base, and 4 bases lay in between. The CDR3 is 13 amino acids. CDR1 and CDR2 (germline): KGHSH, LQKENI. CDR3 residues: CASSPRGNTEAFF. The CDR3 DNA follows: TGTGCCAGCTCACCACGGGGGAACACTGAAGCTTTCTTT.

This clone was seen only a few times. This rearrangement joins TRBV7-9 to TRBJ2-7; D is unclear. From germline, CDR1 is SEHNR and CDR2 FQNEAQ (reference sequence). CDR3 length: 12 residues. Trimming left V 1 base short and J 5 bases short, with 6 bases between. The CDR3 here is CASSLDSNEQYV. In DNA, the CDR3 is TGTGCCAGCAGCTTAGACAGCAACGAGCAGTACGTC.

The V and J genes are TRBV29-1 and TRBJ2-3, with 7 bases identical to TRBD2. Trimming at V came to 2 bases and at J to 8 bases, leaving 7 bases not matched to a gene. Germline loops: CDR1 SQVTM, CDR2 ANQGSEA. The CDR3 consists of 13 residues. CDR3 sequence reads: CSVESGRVGTQYF. In DNA form, the CDR3 reads TGCAGCGTTGAAAGTGGGAGGGTTGGTACGCAGTATTTT.

The V call is TRBV7-8, the J call TRBJ2-3; tentative D call: TRBD2 (5 bases). The V end was cut by 3 bases, the J end by 6 bases, with 16 bases between. Per germline, CDR1 SGHVS and CDR2 FQNEAQ. There are 15 residues in the CDR3. CDR3 in DNA: TGTGCCAGCAGCTTCGCGGGTCTCGCCGTTGATACGCAGTATTTT. This gives the protein CASSFAGLAVDTQYF.

The chain carries TRBV7-2 and TRBJ1-2; no clear D gene. The ends were cut back, 2 bases at V and 1 base at J, with 14 bases in the middle. CDR1 SGHTA and CDR2 FQGNSA come from the germline V gene. The CDR3 has 16 amino acids. The CDR3 DNA sequence: TGTGCCAGCAGCTTATGGGGTGTGACACTTAACTATGGCTACACCTTC. Translating it yields CASSLWGVTLNYGYTF.

The rearrangement links TRBV7-2 to TRBJ1-5, with D possibly matching TRBD1 (6 bases). Germline CDR1 and CDR2: SGHTA and FQGNSA. Trimming pared 1 base from V and 2 bases from J, leaving 12 bases between. This CDR3 has 16 amino acids. In DNA form, the CDR3 reads TGTGCCAGCAGCTTAGATGGGGGCGGGGGCAATCAGCCCCAGCATTTT. It specifies CASSLDGGGGNQPQHF.